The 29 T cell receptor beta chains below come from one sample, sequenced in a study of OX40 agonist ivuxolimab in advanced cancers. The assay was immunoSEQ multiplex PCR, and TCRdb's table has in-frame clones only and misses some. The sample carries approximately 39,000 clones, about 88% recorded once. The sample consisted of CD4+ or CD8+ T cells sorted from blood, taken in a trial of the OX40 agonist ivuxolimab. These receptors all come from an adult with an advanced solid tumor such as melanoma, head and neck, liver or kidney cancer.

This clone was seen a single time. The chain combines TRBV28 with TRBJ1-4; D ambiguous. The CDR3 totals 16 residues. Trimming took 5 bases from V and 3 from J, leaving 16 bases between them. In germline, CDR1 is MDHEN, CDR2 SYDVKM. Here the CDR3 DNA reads TGTGCCAGCAGTCCCAACTCCTGGACGCCTAATGAAAAACTGTTTTTT. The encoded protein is CASSPNSWTPNEKLFF.

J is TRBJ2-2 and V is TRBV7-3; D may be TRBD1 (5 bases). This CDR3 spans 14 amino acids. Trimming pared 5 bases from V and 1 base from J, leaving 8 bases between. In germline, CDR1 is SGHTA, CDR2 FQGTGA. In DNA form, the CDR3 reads TGTGCCAGCAGCACTACAGGGAACACCGGGGAGCTGTTTTTT. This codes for CASSTTGNTGELFF.

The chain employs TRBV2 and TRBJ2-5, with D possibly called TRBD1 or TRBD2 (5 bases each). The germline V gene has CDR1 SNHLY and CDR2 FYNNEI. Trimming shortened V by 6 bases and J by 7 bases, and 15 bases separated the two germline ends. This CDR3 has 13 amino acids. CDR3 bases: TGTGCCAGCAGACCCTCCGGTGGGGGGACCCAGTACTTC. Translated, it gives CASRPSGGGTQYF.

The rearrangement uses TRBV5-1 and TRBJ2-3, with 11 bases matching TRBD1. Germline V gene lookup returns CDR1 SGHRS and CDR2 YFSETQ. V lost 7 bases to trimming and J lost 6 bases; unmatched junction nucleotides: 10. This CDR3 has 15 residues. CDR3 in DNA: TGCGCCAGCTGGAGGGGGACAGGGGGAGAGGATACGCAGTATTTT. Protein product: CASWRGTGGEDTQYF.

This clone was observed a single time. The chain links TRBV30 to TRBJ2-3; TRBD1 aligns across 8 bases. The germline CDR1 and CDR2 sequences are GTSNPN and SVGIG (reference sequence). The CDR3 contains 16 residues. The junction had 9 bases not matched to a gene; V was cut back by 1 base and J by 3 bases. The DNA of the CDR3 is TGTGCCTGGAGTGCGCTTAGACAGGGGCTGACAGATACGCAGTATTTT. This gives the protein CAWSALRQGLTDTQYF.

CDR3 in amino acids: CSARGVAEAFF. In DNA, the CDR3 is TGCAGTGCTAGAGGGGTGGCTGAAGCTTTCTTT. V gene TRBV20-1 combines with J gene TRBJ1-1; D remains unclear. The V and J ends lost 1 base and 6 bases respectively, with 6 bases between them. The CDR3 spans 11 residues. The germline CDR1 and CDR2 sequences are DFQATT and SNEGSKA (reference sequence).

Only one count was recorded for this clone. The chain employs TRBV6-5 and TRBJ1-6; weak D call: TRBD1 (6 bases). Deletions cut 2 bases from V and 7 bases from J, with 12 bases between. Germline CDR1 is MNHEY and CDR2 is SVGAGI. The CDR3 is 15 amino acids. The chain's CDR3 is CASSYGGPLNSPLHF. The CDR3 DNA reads TGTGCCAGCAGTTACGGGGGGCCCCTAAATTCACCCCTCCACTTT.

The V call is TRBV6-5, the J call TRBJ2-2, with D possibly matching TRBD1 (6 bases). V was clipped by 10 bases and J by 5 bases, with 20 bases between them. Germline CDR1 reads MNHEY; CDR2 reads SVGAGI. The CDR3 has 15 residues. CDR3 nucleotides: TGTGCCACCACACAACAGGGTGCTTTGACCGGGGAGCTGTTTTTT. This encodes CATTQQGALTGELFF.

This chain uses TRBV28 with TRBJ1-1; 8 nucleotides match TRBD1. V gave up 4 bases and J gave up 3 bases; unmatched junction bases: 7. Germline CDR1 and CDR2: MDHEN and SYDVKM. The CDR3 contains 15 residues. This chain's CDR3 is CASSSPTGGDTEAFF. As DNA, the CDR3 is TGTGCCAGCAGTTCCCCTACAGGGGGGGACACTGAAGCTTTCTTT.

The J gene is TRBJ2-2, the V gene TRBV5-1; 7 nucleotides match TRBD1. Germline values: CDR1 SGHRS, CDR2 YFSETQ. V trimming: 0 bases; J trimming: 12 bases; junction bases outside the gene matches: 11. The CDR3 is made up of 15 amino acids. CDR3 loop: CASSLGDRDLFQLFF. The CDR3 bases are TGCGCCAGCAGCTTGGGAGACAGGGACCTTTTTCAGCTGTTTTTT. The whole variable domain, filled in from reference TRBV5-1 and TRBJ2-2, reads KAGVTQTPRYLIKTRGQQVTLSCSPISGHRSVSWYQQTPGQGLQFLFEYFSETQRNKGNFPGRFSGRQFSNSRSEMNVSTLELGDSALYLCASSLGDRDLFQLFFGEGSRLTVL.

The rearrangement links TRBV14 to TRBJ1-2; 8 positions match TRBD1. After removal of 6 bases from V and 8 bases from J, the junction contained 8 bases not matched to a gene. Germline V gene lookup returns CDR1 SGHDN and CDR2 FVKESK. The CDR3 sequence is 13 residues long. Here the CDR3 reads CASSPTGGRGYTF. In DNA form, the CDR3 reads TGTGCCAGCAGTCCAACAGGGGGTCGGGGCTACACCTTC.

As DNA, the CDR3 is TGTGCCAGCAGCTCCGGCTACTATGGCTACACCTTC. Amino acid sequence: CASSSGYYGYTF. The gene calls are TRBV7-9 and TRBJ1-2; no definite D call. V lost 4 bases to trimming and J lost 3 bases, with 6 bases between them. The germline V gene has CDR1 SEHNR and CDR2 FQNEAQ (reference sequence). The CDR3 is 12 amino acids. The full variable domain, its missing parts supplied by reference TRBV7-9 and TRBJ1-2, is DTGVSQNPRHKITKRGQNVTFRCDPISEHNRLYWYRQTLGQGPEFLTYFQNEAQLEKSRLLSDRFSAERPKGSFSTLEIQRTEQGDSAMYLCASSSGYYGYTFGSGTRLTVV.

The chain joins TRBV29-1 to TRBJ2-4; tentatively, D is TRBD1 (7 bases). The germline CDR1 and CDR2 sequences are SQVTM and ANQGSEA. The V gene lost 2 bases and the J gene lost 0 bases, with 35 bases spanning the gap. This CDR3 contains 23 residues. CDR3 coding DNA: TGCAGCGTTGAAAACCGAGACCCGCGGGACAGAAGGGACTGGGGAATAGCCAAAAACATTCAGTACTTC. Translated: CSVENRDPRDRRDWGIAKNIQYF.

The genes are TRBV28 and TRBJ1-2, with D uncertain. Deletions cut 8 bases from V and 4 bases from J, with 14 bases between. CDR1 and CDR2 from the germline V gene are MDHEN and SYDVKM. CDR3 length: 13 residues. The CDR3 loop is CASQDGETYGYTF. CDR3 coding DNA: TGTGCCAGCCAGGACGGAGAAACCTATGGCTACACCTTC.

CDR3 bases: TGTGCCAGCTCACCATATGTACTAGTCGACTACTACGAGCAGTACTTC. This encodes CASSPYVLVDYYEQYF. The genes are TRBV18 and TRBJ2-7; the D gene is possibly TRBD2 (5 bases). The ends were cut back, 2 bases at V and 3 bases at J, with 17 bases in the middle. The germline V gene encodes CDR1 KGHSH and CDR2 LQKENI. The CDR3 contains 16 residues.

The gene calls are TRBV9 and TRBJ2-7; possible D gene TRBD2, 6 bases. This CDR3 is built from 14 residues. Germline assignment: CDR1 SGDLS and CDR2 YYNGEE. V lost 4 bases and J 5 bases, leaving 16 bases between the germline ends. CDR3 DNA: TGTGCCAGCAGCCCCGGAACGGGGGTCCACGAGCAGTACTTC. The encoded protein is CASSPGTGVHEQYF. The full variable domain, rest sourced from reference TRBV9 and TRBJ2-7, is DSGVTQTPKHLITATGQRVTLRCSPRSGDLSVYWYQQSLDQGLQFLIQYYNGEERAKGNILERFSAQQFPDLHSELNLSSLELGDSALYFCASSPGTGVHEQYFGPGTRLTVT.

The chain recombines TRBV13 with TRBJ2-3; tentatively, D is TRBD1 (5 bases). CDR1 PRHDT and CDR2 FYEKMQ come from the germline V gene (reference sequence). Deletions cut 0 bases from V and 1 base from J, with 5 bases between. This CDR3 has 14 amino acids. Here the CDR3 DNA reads TGTGCCAGCAGCTTAGGAGGGGGCACAGATACGCAGTATTTT. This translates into CASSLGGGTDTQYF.

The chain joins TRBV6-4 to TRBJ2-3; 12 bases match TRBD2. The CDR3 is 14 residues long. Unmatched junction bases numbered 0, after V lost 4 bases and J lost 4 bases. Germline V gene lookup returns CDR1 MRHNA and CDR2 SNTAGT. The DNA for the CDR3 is TGTGCCAGCAGTGCTAGCGGGGGGGCAGATACGCAGTATTTT. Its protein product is CASSASGGADTQYF.

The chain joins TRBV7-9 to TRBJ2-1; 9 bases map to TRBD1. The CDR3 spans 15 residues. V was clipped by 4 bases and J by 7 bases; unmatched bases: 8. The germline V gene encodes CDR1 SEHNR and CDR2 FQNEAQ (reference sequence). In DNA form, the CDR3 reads TGTGCCAGCAGCTCCCGACAGGGGGATTGGAATGAGCAGTTCTTC. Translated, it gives CASSSRQGDWNEQFF.

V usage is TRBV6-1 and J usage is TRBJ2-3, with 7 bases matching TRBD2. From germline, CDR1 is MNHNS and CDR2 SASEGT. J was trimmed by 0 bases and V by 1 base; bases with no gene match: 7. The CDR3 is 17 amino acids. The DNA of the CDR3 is TGTGCCAGCAGTGAAGGAGCGGGAACCCCTAGCACAGATACGCAGTATTTT. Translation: CASSEGAGTPSTDTQYF.

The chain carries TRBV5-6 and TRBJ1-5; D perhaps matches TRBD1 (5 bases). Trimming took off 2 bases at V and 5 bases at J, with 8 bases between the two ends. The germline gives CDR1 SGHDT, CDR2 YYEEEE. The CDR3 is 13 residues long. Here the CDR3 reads CASSFDRYQPQHF. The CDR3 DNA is TGTGCCAGCAGCTTTGACAGATATCAGCCCCAGCATTTT.

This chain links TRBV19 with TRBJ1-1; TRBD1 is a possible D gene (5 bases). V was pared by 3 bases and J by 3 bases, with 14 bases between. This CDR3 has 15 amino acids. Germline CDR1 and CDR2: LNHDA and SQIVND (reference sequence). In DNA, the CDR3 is TGTGCCAGTAGTATCCGGTGGGGACTGGACACTGAAGCTTTCTTT. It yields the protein CASSIRWGLDTEAFF.

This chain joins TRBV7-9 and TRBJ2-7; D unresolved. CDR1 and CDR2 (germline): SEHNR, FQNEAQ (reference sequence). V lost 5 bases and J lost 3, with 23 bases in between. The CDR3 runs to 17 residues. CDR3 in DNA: TGTGCCAGCAGCACGGCTGCGAGGCTGAAACCCAGCTACGAGCAGTACTTC. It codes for CASSTAARLKPSYEQYF.

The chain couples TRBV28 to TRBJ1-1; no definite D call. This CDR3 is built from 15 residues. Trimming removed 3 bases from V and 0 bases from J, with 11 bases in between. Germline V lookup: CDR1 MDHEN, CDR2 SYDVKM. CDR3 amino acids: CASSLRRALNTEAFF. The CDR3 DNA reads TGTGCCAGCAGTTTGCGGCGGGCCTTGAACACTGAAGCTTTCTTT.

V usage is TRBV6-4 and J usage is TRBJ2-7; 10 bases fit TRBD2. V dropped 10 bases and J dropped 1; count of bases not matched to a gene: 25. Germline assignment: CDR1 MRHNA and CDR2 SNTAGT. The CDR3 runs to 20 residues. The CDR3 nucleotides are TGTGCCATCCGCCAGACAGGTAGGTCTAGCGGGAGTTCACCGTCCTACGAGCAGTACTTC. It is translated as CAIRQTGRSSGSSPSYEQYF.

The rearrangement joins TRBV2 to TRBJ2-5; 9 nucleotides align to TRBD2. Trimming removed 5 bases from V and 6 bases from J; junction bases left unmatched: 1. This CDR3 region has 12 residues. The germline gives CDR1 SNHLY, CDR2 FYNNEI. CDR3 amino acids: CASSSGGQTQYF. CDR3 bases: TGTGCCAGCAGTAGCGGGGGGCAGACCCAGTACTTC. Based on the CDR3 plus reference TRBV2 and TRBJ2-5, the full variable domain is EPEVTQTPSHQVTQMGQEVILRCVPISNHLYFYWYRQILGQKVEFLVSFYNNEISEKSEIFDDQFSVERPDGSNFTLKIRSTKLEDSAMYFCASSSGGQTQYFGPGTRLLVL.

The CDR3 sequence is CASSRTRTGELFF. DNA for the CDR3: TGTGCCAGCAGTCGGACTAGGACGGGGGAGCTGTTTTTT. The genes are TRBV2 and TRBJ2-2; 7 bases are a match to TRBD2. V dropped 5 bases and J dropped 8; count of bases not matched to a gene: 5. The CDR3 contains 13 residues. Germline V gene sequence: CDR1 SNHLY, CDR2 FYNNEI.

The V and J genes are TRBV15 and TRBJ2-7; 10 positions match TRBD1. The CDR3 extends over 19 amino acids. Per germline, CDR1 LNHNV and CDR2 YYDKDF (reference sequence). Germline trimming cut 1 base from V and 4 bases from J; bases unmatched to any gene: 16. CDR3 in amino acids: CATSRGGSVWDRGLYEQYF. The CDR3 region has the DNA TGTGCCACCAGCAGAGGAGGGTCGGTGTGGGACAGGGGTCTGTACGAGCAGTACTTC. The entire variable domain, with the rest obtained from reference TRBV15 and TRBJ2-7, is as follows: DAMVIQNPRYQVTQFGKPVTLSCSQTLNHNVMYWYQQKSSQAPKLLFHYYDKDFNNEADTPDNFQSRRPNTSFCFLDIRSPGLGDTAMYLCATSRGGSVWDRGLYEQYFGPGTRLTVT.

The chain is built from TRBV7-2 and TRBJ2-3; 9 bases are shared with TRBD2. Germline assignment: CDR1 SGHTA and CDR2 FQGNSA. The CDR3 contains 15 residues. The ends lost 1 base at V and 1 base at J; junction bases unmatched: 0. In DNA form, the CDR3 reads TGTGCCAGCAGCTTAGTAGCGGGGGGCACAGATACGCAGTATTTT. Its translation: CASSLVAGGTDTQYF.